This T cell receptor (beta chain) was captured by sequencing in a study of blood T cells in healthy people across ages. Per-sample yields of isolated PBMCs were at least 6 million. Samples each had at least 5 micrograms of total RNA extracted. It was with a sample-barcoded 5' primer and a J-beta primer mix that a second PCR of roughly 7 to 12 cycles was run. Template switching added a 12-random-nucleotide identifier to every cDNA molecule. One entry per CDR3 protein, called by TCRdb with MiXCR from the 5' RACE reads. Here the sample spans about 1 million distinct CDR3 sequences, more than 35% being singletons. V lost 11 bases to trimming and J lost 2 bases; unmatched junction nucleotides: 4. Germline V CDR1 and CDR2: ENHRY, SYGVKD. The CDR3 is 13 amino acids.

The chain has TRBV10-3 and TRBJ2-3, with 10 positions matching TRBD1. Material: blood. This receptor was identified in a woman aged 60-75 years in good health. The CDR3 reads CASRQGATDTQYF. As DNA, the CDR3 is TGTGCCTCCCGACAGGGGGCCACAGATACGCAGTATTTT.